The rows below give T cell receptor beta chains drawn from one sample of a study of cytomegalovirus exposure and HLA in healthy donors. Some clones are missing from TCRdb's copy, which holds only in-frame ones; the method was immunoSEQ multiplex PCR. The table includes about 110,000 clones, almost 96% detected once. Sequenced: PBMCs. The receptor set was obtained from a young woman in good health and CMV-seronegative. CDR3s include the opening cysteine and the closing phenylalanine or tryptophan. The D gene is left open where the match is weak. Rows give clone size only sometimes, using once, few, many, or a class for an expanded clone.

j_gene,v_gene,d_gene,abundance,CDR3aa,CDR3nt
TRBJ1-6,TRBV19,.,once,CASSGGASYNSPLHF,TGTGCCAGTTCGGGGGGAGCTTCCTATAATTCACCCCTCCACTTT
TRBJ1-6,TRBV28,.,.,CASSQGQSSYNSPLHF,TGTGCCAGCAGCCAGGGTCAAAGCTCCTATAATTCACCCCTCCACTTT
TRBJ1-2,TRBV28,.,.,CASSFRTANYGYTF,TGTGCCAGCAGTTTCAGGACTGCGAACTATGGCTACACCTTC
TRBJ1-6,TRBV6-4,TRBD1,.,CASSDGQGASPLHF,TGTGCCAGCAGTGACGGACAGGGGGCTTCACCCCTCCACTTT
TRBJ1-1,TRBV4-1,TRBD1,.,CASSLLFTGGTEAFF,TGCGCCAGCAGCCTATTATTTACAGGGGGAACTGAAGCTTTCTTT
TRBJ1-1,TRBV11-2,TRBD1,.,CASSQTGTEAFF,TGTGCCAGCAGCCAGACAGGGACTGAAGCTTTCTTT
TRBJ2-1,TRBV7-2,TRBD2,.,CASSASSGGPYNEQFF,TGTGCCAGCAGCGCCTCTAGCGGGGGGCCATACAATGAGCAGTTCTTC
TRBJ1-2,TRBV6-6,.,.,CASSSTTEPYGYTF,TGTGCCAGCAGTTCAACTACCGAACCCTATGGCTACACCTTC
TRBJ1-1,TRBV7-6,.,.,CASSPNQGGNTEAFF,TGTGCCAGCAGCCCAAACCAGGGTGGGAACACTGAAGCTTTCTTT
TRBJ1-2,TRBV7-9,TRBD1,.,CASSLGGTGDGYTF,TGTGCCAGCAGCTTAGGGGGGACAGGGGACGGCTACACCTTC
TRBJ1-4,TRBV4-1,.,once,CASKAATTLNEKLFF,TGCGCCAGCAAAGCGGCGACAACCCTGAATGAAAAACTGTTTTTT
TRBJ2-1,TRBV5-4,TRBD2,.,CASSPTGTSGYNEQFF,TGTGCCAGCAGCCCAACCGGTACTAGCGGGTACAATGAGCAGTTCTTC
TRBJ2-5,TRBV7-2,.,.,CASSLAGGKETQYF,TGTGCCAGCAGCTTAGCTGGCGGAAAAGAGACCCAGTACTTC
TRBJ2-1,TRBV6-5,TRBD1,.,CASSYGTENNEQFF,TGTGCCAGCAGTTATGGGACAGAAAACAATGAGCAGTTCTTC
TRBJ1-4,TRBV23-1,.,.,CASSQTRGANEKLFF,TGCGCCAGCAGTCAAACCAGGGGAGCTAATGAAAAACTGTTTTTT
TRBJ1-4,TRBV5-1,.,.,CASSLDPGATEKLFF,TGCGCCAGCAGCTTGGATCCCGGAGCAACGGAAAAACTGTTTTTT
TRBJ2-4,TRBV11-2,TRBD1,.,CASSLVADRAPKNIQYF,TGTGCCAGCAGCTTAGTTGCGGACAGGGCCCCCAAAAACATTCAGTACTTC
TRBJ1-2,TRBV28,TRBD1,.,CASSFGTGGRGYTF,TGTGCCAGCAGTTTTGGGACAGGGGGTAGGGGCTACACCTTC
TRBJ2-5,TRBV2,.,.,CASLYVGGAKTQYF,TGTGCCAGCCTCTATGTGGGGGGGGCTAAGACCCAGTACTTC
TRBJ2-3,TRBV14,.,.,CASSHPGGRPQLGTDTQYF,TGTGCCAGCAGCCACCCAGGAGGTCGGCCCCAGCTTGGCACAGATACGCAGTATTTT
TRBJ1-1,TRBV6-5,.,.,CASSARPMNTEAFF,TGTGCCAGCAGTGCGCGGCCTATGAACACTGAAGCTTTCTTT
TRBJ2-3,TRBV7-6,.,.,CASSLGHPTDTQYF,TGTGCCAGCAGCTTAGGACACCCCACAGATACGCAGTATTTT
TRBJ2-2,TRBV5-1,.,.,CASSLMGASSQGELFF,TGCGCCAGCAGCTTGATGGGCGCGTCCTCACAGGGGGAGCTGTTTTTT
TRBJ1-2,TRBV14,.,.,CASSHGTSGGYTF,TGTGCCAGCAGCCATGGGACATCGGGGGGCTACACCTTC
TRBJ2-3,TRBV28,.,.,CASSPSGQPEQYF,TGTGCCAGCAGCCCGAGTGGGCAGCCAGAGCAGTATTTT
TRBJ1-6,TRBV5-6,.,.,CASSLGVTPYNSPLHF,TGTGCCAGCAGCTTGGGAGTTACCCCCTATAATTCACCCCTCCACTTT
TRBJ2-1,TRBV4-1,.,.,CASSQDLGYNEQFF,TGCGCCAGCAGCCAAGATCTCGGGTACAATGAGCAGTTCTTC
TRBJ1-3,TRBV5-1,TRBD1,.,CASSPIGTGGIMGSGNTIYF,TGCGCCAGCAGCCCCATCGGGACAGGGGGCATCATGGGCTCTGGAAACACCATATATTTT
TRBJ2-2,TRBV27,TRBD2,.,CASSFGRAGELFF,TGTGCCAGCAGTTTTGGGAGGGCCGGGGAGCTGTTTTTT
TRBJ1-2,TRBV7-2,.,.,CASSLSTDYGYTF,TGTGCCAGCAGCTTATCGACAGACTATGGCTACACCTTC
TRBJ1-5,TRBV5-5,.,.,CASSGWPEVKPQHF,TGTGCCAGCAGCGGGTGGCCAGAGGTGAAGCCCCAGCATTTT
TRBJ2-7,TRBV7-6,.,.,CASSFVRSADYPGEQYF,TGTGCCAGCAGCTTTGTTCGTTCGGCGGACTACCCAGGCGAGCAGTACTTC
TRBJ2-5,TRBV7-2,TRBD1,.,CASSRQGQETQYF,TGTGCCAGCAGCCGACAGGGCCAAGAGACCCAGTACTTC
TRBJ1-1,TRBV5-1,TRBD1,.,CASSLRTGQNTEAFF,TGCGCCAGCAGCCTGAGGACAGGGCAAAACACTGAAGCTTTCTTT
TRBJ1-4,TRBV28,.,.,CASSHGAAGSATNEKLFF,TGTGCCAGCAGCCACGGGGCAGCCGGGAGTGCAACTAATGAAAAACTGTTTTTT
TRBJ2-5,TRBV4-1,.,.,CASSQDPLGEETQYF,TGCGCCAGCAGCCAAGACCCACTAGGAGAAGAGACCCAGTACTTC
TRBJ2-7,TRBV7-2,TRBD2,.,CASSFSGGAGEQYF,TGTGCCAGCAGCTTTAGCGGGGGGGCAGGTGAGCAGTACTTC
TRBJ2-2,TRBV7-7,TRBD1,.,CASSARQGTGAGELFF,TGTGCCAGCAGCGCTCGACAGGGTACGGGTGCCGGGGAGCTGTTTTTT
TRBJ1-2,TRBV5-1,.,once,CASSLGGGYDGYTF,TGCGCCAGCAGCTTGGGGGGGGGTTACGATGGCTACACCTTC
TRBJ1-3,TRBV12-5,.,.,CASGLLTASGNTIYF,TGTGCTAGTGGCCTTCTGACAGCCTCTGGAAACACCATATATTTT
TRBJ2-7,TRBV10-3,.,.,CAISALKGDDEQYF,TGTGCCATCAGTGCCCTGAAGGGGGATGACGAGCAGTACTTC
TRBJ1-1,TRBV7-8,.,.,CASLVGGMNTEAFF,TGTGCCAGCCTCGTCGGGGGGATGAACACTGAAGCTTTCTTT
TRBJ1-2,TRBV6-6,TRBD1,.,CASSPTGGEGYTF,TGTGCCAGCAGCCCGACAGGGGGCGAAGGCTACACCTTC
TRBJ1-6,TRBV7-2,.,.,CASSLYGGGSPLHF,TGTGCCAGCAGCTTATACGGCGGCGGTTCACCCCTCCACTTT
TRBJ2-3,TRBV7-2,TRBD1,once,CASSPFGTASTDTQYF,TGTGCCAGCAGTCCTTTCGGGACAGCTAGCACAGATACGCAGTATTTT
TRBJ1-1,TRBV27,.,many,CASSPTRGDTEAFF,TGTGCCAGCAGTCCCACCCGGGGAGACACTGAAGCTTTCTTT
TRBJ1-4,TRBV19,.,.,CASSEGWTNEKLFF,TGTGCCAGTAGTGAGGGTTGGACTAATGAAAAACTGTTTTTT
TRBJ1-2,TRBV29-1,TRBD1,once,CSVDACDRVYCGYTF,TGCAGCGTTGATGCGTGCGACAGGGTCTATTGTGGCTACACCTTC
TRBJ2-7,TRBV28,.,.,CASSLSSYEQYF,TGTGCCAGCAGTTTATCGTCCTACGAGCAGTACTTC
TRBJ1-1,TRBV30,.,.,CAWIATAANTEAFF,TGTGCCTGGATCGCTACAGCAGCGAACACTGAAGCTTTCTTT
TRBJ2-5,TRBV7-2,.,.,CASSPPPGLETQYF,TGTGCCAGCAGTCCTCCGCCAGGGCTGGAGACCCAGTACTTC
TRBJ2-3,TRBV18,TRBD2,.,CASSMGLAGATSTDTQYF,TGTGCCAGCTCAATGGGACTAGCGGGGGCAACTAGCACAGATACGCAGTATTTT